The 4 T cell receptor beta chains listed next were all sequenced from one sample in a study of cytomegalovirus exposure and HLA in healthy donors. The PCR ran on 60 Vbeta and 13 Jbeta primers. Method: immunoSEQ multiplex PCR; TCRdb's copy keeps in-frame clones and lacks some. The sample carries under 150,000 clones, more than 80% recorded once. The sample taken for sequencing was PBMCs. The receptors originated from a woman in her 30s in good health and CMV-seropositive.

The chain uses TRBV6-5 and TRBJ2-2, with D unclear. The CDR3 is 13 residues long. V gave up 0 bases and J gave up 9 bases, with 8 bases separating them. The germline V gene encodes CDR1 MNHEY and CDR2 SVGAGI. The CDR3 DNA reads TGTGCCAGCAGTTACTCGAGCCTGAGGGAGCTGTTTTTT. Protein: CASSYSSLRELFF.

The CDR3 bases are TGCAGCGCCCTTTCCGGGGATCGGACTAGGTGGTTTGAGTTCTTC. It is translated as CSALSGDRTRWFEFF. The rearrangement uses TRBV29-1 and TRBJ2-1; 7 nucleotides line up with TRBD2. Germline V CDR1 and CDR2: SQVTM, ANQGSEA. V shed 7 bases and J 14 bases; nucleotides not matched to a gene: 23. CDR3 size: 15 residues.

This CDR3 reads CASSVRQGPYNEQFF. The CDR3 coding sequence is TGCGCCAGCAGCGTACGACAGGGCCCCTACAATGAGCAGTTCTTC. The chain carries TRBV4-1 and TRBJ2-1; 7 nucleotides align to TRBD1. Losses at the gene ends were 5 bases for V and 2 bases for J; bases not matched to a gene: 6. Germline CDR1 and CDR2: MGHRA and YSYEKL. The length of the CDR3 is 15 residues.

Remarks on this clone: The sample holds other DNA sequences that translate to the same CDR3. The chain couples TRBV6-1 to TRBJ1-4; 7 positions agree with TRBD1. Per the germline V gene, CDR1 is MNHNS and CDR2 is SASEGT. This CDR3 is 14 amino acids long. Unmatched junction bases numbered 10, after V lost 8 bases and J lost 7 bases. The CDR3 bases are TGTGCCAGCTTTGACTCAGGGGGGAGTGAAAAACTGTTTTTT. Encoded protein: CASFDSGGSEKLFF.